This is a list of T cell receptor beta chains from one sample in a study of T cells in Graves' hyperthyroidism and ophthalmopathy. TCRdb re-called the multiplex PCR reads through MiXCR, storing one row per CDR3 protein. Of around 600,000 distinct CDR3 sequences listed, about 15% were seen once; the top ten hold about 7%. Sequenced: blood. These receptors originate from a woman in her 30s with Graves' hyperthyroidism. CDR3s include the opening cysteine and the closing phenylalanine or tryptophan. Each record gives: J gene, V gene, clone size, D gene, CDR3 DNA, CDR3 protein. D genes are given only for firm matches. The listing skips clone size in some rows; elsewhere it reads once, few, many or a size class.

TRBJ2-1 TRBV6-5 few TRBD2 TGTGCCAGCAGTTACTCCCCCGGGACTAGCGGGATTGGCGGCAATGAGCAGTTCTTC CASSYSPGTSGIGGNEQFF
TRBJ2-3 TRBV20-1 NA TRBD2 TGCAGTGCTAGGACTAGCGGGAGTTCAAATACGCAGTATTTT CSARTSGSSNTQYF
TRBJ2-1 TRBV20-1 many NA TGCAGCTTATTCGGACAGACTGAGCAGTTCTTC CSLFGQTEQFF
TRBJ2-7 TRBV6-5 NA NA TGTGCCAGCAGTTGCTCGCGCAGGGAATACGAGCAGTACTTC CASSCSRREYEQYF
TRBJ1-1 TRBV18 many TRBD1 TGTGCCAGCTCACCGCACAGGGGGCTTTTAGAAGCTTTCTTT CASSPHRGLLEAFF
TRBJ2-1 TRBV6-2/TRBV6-3 NA NA TGTGCCAGCAGTTACTCGTTACTTTCCTCCTACAATGAGCAGTTCTTC CASSYSLLSSYNEQFF
TRBJ2-3 TRBV24-1 many TRBD1 TGTGCCACCTCCTCCGGGACAGGTAAAAGCACAGATACGCAGTATTTT CATSSGTGKSTDTQYF
TRBJ2-2 TRBV9 NA TRBD2 TGTGCCAGCAGCGCGACTAGCGGGAGGCTCCAGGACGGGGAGCTGTTTTTT CASSATSGRLQDGELFF
TRBJ2-5 TRBV7-9 few TRBD2 TGTGCCAGCAGCTCTGGGGGGGAGGGGCCACAAGAGACCCAGTACTTC CASSSGGEGPQETQYF
TRBJ2-7 TRBV7-9 many NA TGTGCCAGCTCCGCTTCGGGACCCAGTTCCCACGAGCAGTACTTC CASSASGPSSHEQYF
TRBJ2-7 TRBV2 many NA TGTGCCAGCAGAGGAGGGGAGGAGGGGTGGTCCTACGAGCAGTACTTC CASRGGEEGWSYEQYF
TRBJ2-3 TRBV6-1 few NA TGTGCCAGCAGCCCTTTTAGGGGGGACGCGGATACGCAGTATTTT CASSPFRGDADTQYF
TRBJ2-7 TRBV20-1 many TRBD1 TGCAGTGCTAGAGATCTACAGGGGGGACCCTACGAGCAGTACTTC CSARDLQGGPYEQYF
TRBJ1-1 TRBV7-9 NA NA TGTGCCAGCAGCTTATTAGCCAGGAACCCTGAAGCTTTCTTT CASSLLARNPEAFF
TRBJ2-3 TRBV2 many TRBD2 TGTGCCAGCAGGTGGAGCGGGAGGGCCCTAACAGATACGCAGTATTTT CASRWSGRALTDTQYF
TRBJ1-2 TRBV20-1 many NA TGCAGTGCAGAAGGGTACGGGGGCTCCTATGGCTACACCTTC CSAEGYGGSYGYTF
TRBJ2-2 TRBV12-3/TRBV12-4 NA NA TGTGCCAGCACCCTCGCGAACACCGGGGAGCTGTTTTTT CASTLANTGELFF
TRBJ1-2 TRBV7-9 many NA TGTGCCAGCAGCTTCGGGACCAGGGAGGTTGGCTACACCTTC CASSFGTREVGYTF
TRBJ2-1 TRBV5-1 NA TRBD2 TGCGCCAGCAGCTACGGGACTAGCGGGAGCAAATCCTACAATGAGCAGTTCTTC CASSYGTSGSKSYNEQFF
TRBJ2-7 TRBV30 once TRBD1 TGTGCCTGGGACAGGGGAGAAGAGCAGTACTTC CAWDRGEEQYF
TRBJ2-1 TRBV28 many NA TGTGCCAGCAGTTTCCAGCCGGGCAATGAGCAGTTCTTC CASSFQPGNEQFF
TRBJ2-3 TRBV7-2 NA TRBD2 TGTGCCAGTGGTTTCCCGGCTAGCGGGAGCCCAGATACGCAGTATTTT CASGFPASGSPDTQYF
TRBJ1-6 TRBV10-1 few TRBD1 TGCGCCAGCAAGGGGCAAGGGGGCCTACCGCATTTTTCTGTTAATTCACCCCTCCACTTT CASKGQGGLPHFSVNSPLHF
TRBJ2-5 TRBV5-1 NA NA TGCGCCAGCATGGGGCAGGAAGAGACCCAGTACTTC CASMGQEETQYF
TRBJ2-1 TRBV10-3 few TRBD2 TGTGCCATCAGTGGAAGTAGCGGGAGCTCAGATGAGCAGTTCTTC CAISGSSGSSDEQFF
TRBJ2-3 TRBV10-3 many NA TGTGCCATCAGTGATGTGGACGGCACAGATACGCAGTATTTT CAISDVDGTDTQYF
TRBJ2-5 TRBV29-1 NA NA TGCAGCGTTGACGGGACTTACGATCAAGAGACCCAGTACTTC CSVDGTYDQETQYF
TRBJ2-1 TRBV5-1 many NA TGCGCCAGCAGCTGGGACCTACTAGGAGGGAATGAGCAGTTCTTC CASSWDLLGGNEQFF
TRBJ1-4 TRBV19 NA NA TGTGCCAGTAGTATCAGAAAGGAAAAACTGTTTTTT CASSIRKEKLFF
TRBJ2-2 TRBV28 many NA TGTGCCAGCAGTCCCGGGACATACGAGAACACCGGGGAGCTGTTTTTT CASSPGTYENTGELFF
TRBJ2-7 TRBV28 few TRBD2 TGTACCAGCAGTTTGCAGTTCTTGGGACTAGCGGGAAGGACCGAGCAGTACTTC CTSSLQFLGLAGRTEQYF
TRBJ2-3 TRBV30 many TRBD2 TGTGCCTGGAGTGTATCCAGCGGGAGAACAGATACGCAGTATTTT CAWSVSSGRTDTQYF
TRBJ2-3 TRBV12-3/TRBV12-4 NA TRBD2 TGTGCCAGCAGTTACCGACTAGCGGGAGGGCCCGTGGGAGATACGCAGTATTTT CASSYRLAGGPVGDTQYF